These T cell receptor beta chains were read from a single sample in a study of molecular identifiers for immune sequencing clone quantification. MiXCR was run by TCRdb on the PCR reads, yielding one entry per CDR3 protein. The data hold some 320,000 distinct CDR3 sequences, with about a quarter observed a single time. Source material: naive CD8+ T cells from blood, with Jurkat cell RNA spiked in. These receptors all come from a human donor in good health. Some libraries in this study had Jurkat cell RNA spiked in. CDR3s include the opening cysteine and the closing phenylalanine or tryptophan. A D gene is named only where the DNA matches it firmly. Part of the rows lack a size; the others show once, few, many or a class for expanded clones.

cdr3_nt: TGTGCCAGTATAAGCGGGGACACAGATACGCAGTATTTT; cdr3_aa: CASISGDTDTQYF; j_call: TRBJ2-3; d_call: TRBD2; v_call: TRBV19; clone_size: few
cdr3_nt: TGTGCCAGCAGCCCGAGGAGCAAACTCTCCTACGAGCAGTACTTC; cdr3_aa: CASSPRSKLSYEQYF; j_call: TRBJ2-7; d_call: .; v_call: TRBV5-3; clone_size: .
cdr3_nt: TGTGCCAGCAGCTTACCCGCAGTGGGGAAAAGTTCACCCCTCCACTTT; cdr3_aa: CASSLPAVGKSSPLHF; j_call: TRBJ1-6; d_call: .; v_call: TRBV7-9; clone_size: few
cdr3_nt: TGTGCCAGTAGTATAGCGACGAACACTGAAGCTTTCTTT; cdr3_aa: CASSIATNTEAFF; j_call: TRBJ1-1; d_call: .; v_call: TRBV19; clone_size: many
cdr3_nt: TGCGCCAGCAGCTTGGCCTATTTGGGCACTGAAGCTTTCTTT; cdr3_aa: CASSLAYLGTEAFF; j_call: TRBJ1-1; d_call: .; v_call: TRBV5-1; clone_size: many
cdr3_nt: TGTGCCAGCAGTCCAATGGGTAACGAGGTCCACGAGCAGTACTTC; cdr3_aa: CASSPMGNEVHEQYF; j_call: TRBJ2-7; d_call: .; v_call: TRBV14; clone_size: many
cdr3_nt: TGTGCCAGCAGCTTAGGACAGGGGGACACCGGGGAGCTGTTTTTT; cdr3_aa: CASSLGQGDTGELFF; j_call: TRBJ2-2; d_call: TRBD1; v_call: TRBV7-9; clone_size: few
cdr3_nt: TGCAGCGTTGAAGAAGTCGGGGTTACGGCTGAAGCTTTCTTT; cdr3_aa: CSVEEVGVTAEAFF; j_call: TRBJ1-1; d_call: .; v_call: TRBV29-1; clone_size: many
cdr3_nt: TGTGCCAGCAGCTTTTGGACAGACACAGATACGCAGTATTTT; cdr3_aa: CASSFWTDTDTQYF; j_call: TRBJ2-3; d_call: .; v_call: TRBV7-9; clone_size: many
cdr3_nt: TGTGCCAGCAGTGAGGGCTTATATGGCTACACCTTC; cdr3_aa: CASSEGLYGYTF; j_call: TRBJ1-2; d_call: .; v_call: TRBV12-3/TRBV12-4; clone_size: few
cdr3_nt: TGTGCCAGCAGCCCAGGCTCCGGGACAGGGATCTCGGAAGGGAGCTATGGCTACACCTTC; cdr3_aa: CASSPGSGTGISEGSYGYTF; j_call: TRBJ1-2; d_call: TRBD1; v_call: TRBV7-6; clone_size: .
cdr3_nt: TGTGCCAGCAGCTTAGGCCAGGCCCTGAACACTGAAGCTTTCTTT; cdr3_aa: CASSLGQALNTEAFF; j_call: TRBJ1-1; d_call: .; v_call: TRBV7-9; clone_size: many
cdr3_nt: TGTGCCAGCAGTGAACAGGGTACGGCTTTCTTT; cdr3_aa: CASSEQGTAFF; j_call: TRBJ1-1; d_call: .; v_call: TRBV2; clone_size: .
cdr3_nt: TGTGCCAGCAGCTTGGACCCCCAAGGTATTCCCCAAGAGACCCAGTACTTC; cdr3_aa: CASSLDPQGIPQETQYF; j_call: TRBJ2-5; d_call: .; v_call: TRBV7-9; clone_size: many
cdr3_nt: TGTGCCAGCAGTTACGCTGACAGGCTGAACACTGAAGCTTTCTTT; cdr3_aa: CASSYADRLNTEAFF; j_call: TRBJ1-1; d_call: .; v_call: TRBV6-2/TRBV6-3; clone_size: few
cdr3_nt: TGTGCCAGCAGTTACGTGGGAGGGAATGAGCAGTTCTTC; cdr3_aa: CASSYVGGNEQFF; j_call: TRBJ2-1; d_call: TRBD2; v_call: TRBV6-6; clone_size: few
cdr3_nt: TGTGCCTGGAGTCAGGGGGCGCGAAATTCGCCTCTCTACTTT; cdr3_aa: CAWSQGARNSPLYF; j_call: TRBJ1-6; d_call: TRBD1; v_call: TRBV30; clone_size: .
cdr3_nt: TGTGCCACCAGTGAAGGGGCGGATAACACCGGGGAGCTGTTTTTT; cdr3_aa: CATSEGADNTGELFF; j_call: TRBJ2-2; d_call: .; v_call: TRBV24-1; clone_size: many
cdr3_nt: TGCAGTGCTAGACGAGACAACTACGAGCAGTACTTC; cdr3_aa: CSARRDNYEQYF; j_call: TRBJ2-7; d_call: .; v_call: TRBV20-1; clone_size: many
cdr3_nt: TGTGCTAGTGGCCCGGGGGGGCTGGGGAATGAGCAGTTCTTC; cdr3_aa: CASGPGGLGNEQFF; j_call: TRBJ2-1; d_call: TRBD2; v_call: TRBV12-5; clone_size: few
cdr3_nt: TGCGCCAGCATATCTCATCGTAAAACAGATACGCAGTATTTT; cdr3_aa: CASISHRKTDTQYF; j_call: TRBJ2-3; d_call: .; v_call: TRBV10-1; clone_size: few
cdr3_nt: TGCAGCGTTGAACGCGGGGGATGGTACACAGATACGCAGTATTTT; cdr3_aa: CSVERGGWYTDTQYF; j_call: TRBJ2-3; d_call: TRBD2; v_call: TRBV29-1; clone_size: many
cdr3_nt: TGCGCCACCGCCCGGGGTACGAGGACAGGGTGGGAGACCCAGTACTTC; cdr3_aa: CATARGTRTGWETQYF; j_call: TRBJ2-5; d_call: TRBD1; v_call: TRBV5-1; clone_size: few
cdr3_nt: TGTGCCAGCAGCCCCCTATATATTACCGGAGAGACCCAGTACTTC; cdr3_aa: CASSPLYITGETQYF; j_call: TRBJ2-5; d_call: .; v_call: TRBV3-1; clone_size: few
cdr3_nt: TGTGCCAGCAGCAGGAGGGTCTCCTACAATGAGCAGTTCTTC; cdr3_aa: CASSRRVSYNEQFF; j_call: TRBJ2-1; d_call: .; v_call: TRBV12-3/TRBV12-4; clone_size: few
cdr3_nt: TGTGCCAGCAGAATGACAGAAACTAACTATGGCTACACCTTC; cdr3_aa: CASRMTETNYGYTF; j_call: TRBJ1-2; d_call: .; v_call: TRBV6-2/TRBV6-3; clone_size: .
cdr3_nt: TGTGCCAGCACAAGGGTTCCGAACACTGAAGCTTTCTTT; cdr3_aa: CASTRVPNTEAFF; j_call: TRBJ1-1; d_call: .; v_call: TRBV6-5; clone_size: many
cdr3_nt: TGTGCCAGCAGCCAAGATCGGATTCTTGGCTACGAGCAGTACTTC; cdr3_aa: CASSQDRILGYEQYF; j_call: TRBJ2-7; d_call: .; v_call: TRBV3-1; clone_size: many
cdr3_nt: TGTGCCAGCAGCTTAGCGCCAGACCCAGATACGCAGTATTTT; cdr3_aa: CASSLAPDPDTQYF; j_call: TRBJ2-3; d_call: .; v_call: TRBV7-8; clone_size: many
cdr3_nt: TGTGCCACATCAGAGACAGCGGGGGGACAAGAGACCCAGTACTTC; cdr3_aa: CATSETAGGQETQYF; j_call: TRBJ2-5; d_call: TRBD2; v_call: TRBV7-9; clone_size: few
cdr3_nt: TGCGCCAGCAGCCAAGATTTTACAGCTTCCTACGAGCAGTACTTC; cdr3_aa: CASSQDFTASYEQYF; j_call: TRBJ2-7; d_call: .; v_call: TRBV4-1; clone_size: .
cdr3_nt: TGTGCCAACAGTTTCCTGTCAGATCCCGAGCAGTACTTC; cdr3_aa: CANSFLSDPEQYF; j_call: TRBJ2-7; d_call: .; v_call: TRBV27; clone_size: .
cdr3_nt: TGTGCCAGCAGCTTAGTCGGAGGACTTGAAGCTTTCTTT; cdr3_aa: CASSLVGGLEAFF; j_call: TRBJ1-1; d_call: .; v_call: TRBV11-2; clone_size: few
cdr3_nt: TGCGCCAGCAGCCAAGATTCTTCAGGGGGCAATCAGCCCCAGCATTTT; cdr3_aa: CASSQDSSGGNQPQHF; j_call: TRBJ1-5; d_call: .; v_call: TRBV4-3; clone_size: many
cdr3_nt: TGTGCCACCGCTAGCGGGAGGGGATTACCTGGCCCCTACAATGAGCAGTTCTTC; cdr3_aa: CATASGRGLPGPYNEQFF; j_call: TRBJ2-1; d_call: TRBD2; v_call: TRBV6-2/TRBV6-3; clone_size: .
cdr3_nt: TGTGCCAGCAGCTCCACCCTCGACAGGGGTGGTCTCACAGATACGCAGTATTTT; cdr3_aa: CASSSTLDRGGLTDTQYF; j_call: TRBJ2-3; d_call: TRBD1; v_call: TRBV7-9; clone_size: many
cdr3_nt: TGTGCCAGCAGCTCAAGCGGGGGCGCGAACACTGAAGCTTTCTTT; cdr3_aa: CASSSSGGANTEAFF; j_call: TRBJ1-1; d_call: .; v_call: TRBV7-2; clone_size: many
cdr3_nt: TGTGCCAGCAGCTTAGGGGCTAGCGGGAATCCAGATACGCAGTATTTT; cdr3_aa: CASSLGASGNPDTQYF; j_call: TRBJ2-3; d_call: TRBD2; v_call: TRBV7-9; clone_size: few
cdr3_nt: TGTGCCACCAGTGATTTGAGTCGGTCCCACGAGCAGTACTTC; cdr3_aa: CATSDLSRSHEQYF; j_call: TRBJ2-7; d_call: .; v_call: TRBV24-1; clone_size: .
cdr3_nt: TGTGCCAGCCGGGACAGGGGGCATAACGAGCAGTACTTC; cdr3_aa: CASRDRGHNEQYF; j_call: TRBJ2-7; d_call: TRBD1; v_call: TRBV11-2; clone_size: .
cdr3_nt: TGTGCCAGCACAAGGGGGGGAAATTCACCCCTCCACTTT; cdr3_aa: CASTRGGNSPLHF; j_call: TRBJ1-6; d_call: .; v_call: TRBV25-1; clone_size: few
cdr3_nt: TGTGCCAGCAGCCGAACGTTTGGTTTCTCCTACGAGCAGTACTTC; cdr3_aa: CASSRTFGFSYEQYF; j_call: TRBJ2-7; d_call: .; v_call: TRBV9; clone_size: many